The text below deals with one TCR beta chain. Its antigen is still unknown. Per germline, CDR1 PRHDT and CDR2 FYEKMQ (reference sequence). This CDR3 is 14 amino acids long. Trimming took off 5 bases at V and 4 bases at J, with 12 bases between the two ends. This specimen belongs to a study of T cell responses to AZD1222 COVID-19 vaccine. General study points: Baseline antibody screening turned up just six seropositive AZD1222 recipients. Dominant at 160-218 and 743-854, vaccine-associated CD4 TCRs also spanned spike. The donor cohort was predominantly white British with a female majority, and clonal diversity may have been underestimated.

Repertoires were generated with immunoSEQ multiplex PCR, while TCRdb's copy carries only in-frame clones and drops some. This table has just under 90,000 clones, around 88% appearing once. Sequenced material: peripheral blood, taken on day 0 of MenACWY control vaccination. The J gene is TRBJ1-5, the V gene TRBV13; tentatively, D is TRBD1 (6 bases). The TCR was taken from an adult in good health. CDR3 residues: CASSENRENQPQHF. In DNA, the CDR3 is TGTGCCAGCAGCGAGAACAGGGAGAATCAGCCCCAGCATTTT.